The clone carrying this T cell receptor beta chain was counted only a few times. Its target is not known. Time point in this sample: persistent/refractory GD, antithyroid drugs over 5 years with positive TRAb. From RNA extracted from PBMCs, the TCR library was made. This record belongs to a study of regulatory T cells in long-lasting Graves disease. The study's findings and limits: Persistent Graves' patients showed a TCR diversity that was lower than that of newly diagnosed ones.

The CDR3 is 14 residues long. Trimming stripped 2 bases from V and 5 bases from J, with 9 bases between. CDR1 LGHDT and CDR2 YNNKEL come from the germline V gene (reference sequence). Building of the TCR beta libraries involved iRepertoire HTBI primers and Arm-PCR of CDR3 regions. TCRdb reanalysed the multiplex PCR reads using MiXCR and keeps one entry per CDR3 protein. The table lists 600,000 to 850,000 distinct CDR3 sequences, 30% of them singletons. The starting material was peripheral blood mononuclear cells (PBMCs), obtained when the disease was refractory, from a patient treated with antithyroid drugs. This chain joins TRBV3-1 and TRBJ1-4; D uncertain. The receptor's source is a female donor with Graves disease. The CDR3 reads CASSQKGANEKLFF. CDR3 nucleotides: TGTGCCAGCAGCCAAAAGGGTGCCAATGAAAAACTGTTTTTT. The full variable domain, its missing parts supplied by reference TRBV3-1 and TRBJ1-4, is DTAVSQTPKYLVTQMGNDKSIKCEQNLGHDTMYWYKQDSKKFLKIMFSYNNKELIINETVPNRFSPKSPDKAHLNLHINSLELGDSAVYFCASSQKGANEKLFFGSGTQLSVL.